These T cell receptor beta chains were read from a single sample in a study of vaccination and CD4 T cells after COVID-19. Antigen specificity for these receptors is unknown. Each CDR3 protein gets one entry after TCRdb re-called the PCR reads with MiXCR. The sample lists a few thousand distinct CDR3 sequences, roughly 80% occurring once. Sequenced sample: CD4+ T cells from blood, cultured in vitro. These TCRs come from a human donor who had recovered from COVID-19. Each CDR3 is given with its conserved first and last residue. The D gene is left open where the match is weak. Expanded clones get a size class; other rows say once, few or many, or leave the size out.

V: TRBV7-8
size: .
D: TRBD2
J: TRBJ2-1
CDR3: CASSLPASGGDNEQFF
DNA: TGTGCCAGCAGCCTCCCGGCCAGCGGGGGGGACAATGAGCAGTTCTTC

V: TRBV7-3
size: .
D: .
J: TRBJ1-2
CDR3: CASSLGPGGGYTF
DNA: TGTGCCAGCAGCTTAGGGCCCGGCGGGGGCTACACCTTC

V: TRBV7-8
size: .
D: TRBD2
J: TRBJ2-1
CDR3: CASSSAGGRGRANEQFF
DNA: TGTGCCAGCAGCTCCGCGGGAGGGCGGGGGAGAGCCAATGAGCAGTTCTTC

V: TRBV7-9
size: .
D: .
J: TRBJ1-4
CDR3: CASSPTRRWYARGDNEKLFF
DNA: TGTGCCAGCAGCCCAACGCGGCGGTGGTATGCGAGGGGAGATAATGAAAAACTGTTTTTT

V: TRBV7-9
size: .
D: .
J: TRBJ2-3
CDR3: CASRFGHVDNTDTQYF
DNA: TGTGCCAGCAGATTCGGACACGTAGACAACACAGATACGCAGTATTTT

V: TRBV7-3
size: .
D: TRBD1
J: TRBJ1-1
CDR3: CASSPTGGLTEAFF
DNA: TGTGCCAGCAGCCCTACAGGGGGGCTCACTGAAGCTTTCTTT

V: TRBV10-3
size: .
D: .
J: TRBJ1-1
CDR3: CAISDRMNTEAFF
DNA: TGTGCCATCAGTGACAGGATGAACACTGAAGCTTTCTTT

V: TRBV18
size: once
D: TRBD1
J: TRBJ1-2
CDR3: CASSPGQGDGYTF
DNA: TGTGCCAGCTCACCCGGGCAGGGGGATGGCTACACCTTC

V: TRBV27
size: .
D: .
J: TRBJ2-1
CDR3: CASARWGSYNEQFF
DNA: TGTGCCAGCGCCAGGTGGGGGTCCTACAATGAGCAGTTCTTC

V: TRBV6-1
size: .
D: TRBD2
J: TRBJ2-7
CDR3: CASSLFGGLTYHEQYF
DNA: TGTGCCAGCAGTCTATTCGGGGGGTTAACCTACCACGAGCAGTACTTC

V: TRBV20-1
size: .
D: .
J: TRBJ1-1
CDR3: CSARDAGRPNTEAFF
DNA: TGCAGTGCTAGAGATGCTGGGAGGCCGAACACTGAAGCTTTCTTT

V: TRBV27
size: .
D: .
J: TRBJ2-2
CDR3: CASSILGDTGELFF
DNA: TGTGCCAGCAGCATCTTGGGGGACACCGGGGAGCTGTTTTTT

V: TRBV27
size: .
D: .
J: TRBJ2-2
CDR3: CASMFSGANVLTFGAGELFF
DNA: .

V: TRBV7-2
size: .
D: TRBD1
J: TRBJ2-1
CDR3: CASSPRTGGHNEQFF
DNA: TGTGCCAGCAGCCCCCGGACAGGAGGCCACAATGAGCAGTTCTTC

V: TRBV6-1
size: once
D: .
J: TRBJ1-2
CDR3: CASSEAPSRGGYTF
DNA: TGTGCCAGCAGTGAAGCGCCCTCCCGAGGCGGCTACACCTTC

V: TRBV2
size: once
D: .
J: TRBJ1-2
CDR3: CASSEQGAYYGYTF
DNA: TGTGCCAGCAGTGAGCAGGGAGCGTACTATGGCTACACCTTC

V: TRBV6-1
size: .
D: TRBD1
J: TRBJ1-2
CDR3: CASRTQGNLHGYTF
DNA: TGTGCCAGCAGAACACAGGGGAACCTACATGGCTACACCTTC

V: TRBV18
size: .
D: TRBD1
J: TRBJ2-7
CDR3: CASSPLAGTGDYELYF
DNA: TGTGCCAGCTCACCACTCGCCGGGACAGGGGACTACGAGCTGTACTTC

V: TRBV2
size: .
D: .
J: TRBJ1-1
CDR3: CASSPGMWGNTEAFF
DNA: TGTGCCAGCAGTCCAGGGATGTGGGGGAACACTGAAGCTTTCTTT

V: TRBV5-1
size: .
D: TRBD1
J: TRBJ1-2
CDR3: CASSFSSATLTGGEYYGYTF
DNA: TGCGCCAGCAGCTTCTCCTCGGCCACCTTGACAGGGGGCGAGTACTATGGCTACACCTTC

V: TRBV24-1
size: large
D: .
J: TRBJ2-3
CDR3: CATSERGAATDTQYF
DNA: TGTGCCACCTCCGAACGGGGGGCAGCCACAGATACGCAGTATTTT

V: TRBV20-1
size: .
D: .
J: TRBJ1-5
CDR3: CSARDEGVLGNQPQHF
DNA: TGCAGTGCTAGAGATGAGGGGGTTTTGGGCAATCAGCCCCAGCATTTT

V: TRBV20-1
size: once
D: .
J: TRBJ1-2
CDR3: CSASPRGYGYTF
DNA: TGCAGTGCTAGTCCGAGGGGCTATGGCTACACCTTC

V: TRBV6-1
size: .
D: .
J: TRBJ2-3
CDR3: CASSDVGTGSTDTQYF
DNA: TGTGCCAGCAGTGACGTCGGGACGGGGAGCACAGATACGCAGTATTTT

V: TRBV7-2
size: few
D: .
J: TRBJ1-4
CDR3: CASSLEGWGKLFF
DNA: TGTGCCAGCAGCTTAGAAGGGTGGGGAAAACTGTTTTTT

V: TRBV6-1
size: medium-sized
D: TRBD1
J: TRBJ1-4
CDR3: CASIRDRGGEKLFF
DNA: TGTGCCAGCATCAGGGACAGGGGCGGTGAAAAACTGTTTTTT

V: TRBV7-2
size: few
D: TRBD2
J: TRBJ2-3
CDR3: CASSTGTSGFTDTQYF
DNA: TGTGCCAGCAGCACGGGGACTAGCGGCTTCACAGATACGCAGTATTTT

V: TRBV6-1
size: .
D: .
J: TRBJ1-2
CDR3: CASRGGGSWGYGYTF
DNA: TGTGCCAGCAGGGGTGGGGGTTCTTGGGGCTATGGCTACACCTTC

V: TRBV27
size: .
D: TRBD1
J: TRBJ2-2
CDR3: CASSPRDRHTGELFF
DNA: TGTGCCAGCAGTCCCAGGGACAGACACACCGGGGAGCTGTTTTTT

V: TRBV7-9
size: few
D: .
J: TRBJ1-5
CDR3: CASSKGDQPQHF
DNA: TGTGCCAGCAGCAAAGGTGATCAGCCCCAGCATTTT

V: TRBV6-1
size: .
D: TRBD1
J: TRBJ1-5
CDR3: CASSRDRPNQPQHF
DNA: TGTGCCAGCAGTAGGGACAGACCTAATCAGCCCCAGCATTTT

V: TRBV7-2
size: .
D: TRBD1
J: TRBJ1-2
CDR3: CASSLASGGGFPYTF
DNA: TGTGCCAGCAGCTTAGCCTCAGGGGGAGGATTCCCCTACACCTTC

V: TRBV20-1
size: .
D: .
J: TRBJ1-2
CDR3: CSASAVYNYGYTF
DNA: TGCAGTGCTAGTGCGGTTTATAACTATGGCTACACCTTC

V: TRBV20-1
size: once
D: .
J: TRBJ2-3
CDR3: CSARRAGHSITDTQYF
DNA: TGCAGTGCCAGGAGAGCGGGACATAGTATCACAGATACGCAGTATTTT